Each of the 27 T cell receptor beta chains below was sequenced from the same sample in a study of beta chain features in type 1 diabetes. cDNA synthesis used the whole RNA isolate, giving expressed TCRB sequences. Profiled with immunoSEQ multiplex PCR; TCRdb holds only in-frame clones, not every one. This table holds 250,000 to 300,000 clones, over 11% found once. For these receptors, no antigen is known. Study findings and constraints: People with Type 1 diabetes carried modestly yet significantly shorter TCRB CDR3s in all four CD4+ subsets.

Sequenced: naive CD4+ T cells from blood. The receptor source for this set is a man aged 30 to 39 with type 1 diabetes.

This CDR3 is CASTVTGEQFF. CDR3 coding DNA: TGCGCCAGCACCGTCACCGGTGAGCAGTTCTTC. The V call is TRBV5-1, the J call TRBJ2-1; no clear D gene. The CDR3 length is 11 residues. Trimming cost V 6 bases and J 9 bases, with 10 bases left between them. Per the germline V gene, CDR1 is SGHRS and CDR2 is YFSETQ.

This clone has a handful of counts. This rearrangement joins TRBV5-1 to TRBJ1-1; 7 bases are a match to TRBD1. Germline V CDR1 and CDR2: SGHRS, YFSETQ. The CDR3 is 14 amino acids. V trimming: 4 bases; J trimming: 4 bases; junction bases outside the gene matches: 7. The CDR3, as DNA: TGCGCCAGCAGCATACGACAGGGCGGCACTGAAGCTTTCTTT. As protein: CASSIRQGGTEAFF.

This clone was counted a few times. The sample contains more than one DNA sequence encoding this CDR3. The chain has TRBV9 and TRBJ2-7; 9 bases are shared with TRBD1. The length of the CDR3 is 15 residues. The V and J ends lost 4 bases and 3 bases, in that order; junction bases with no gene match: 8. Per germline, CDR1 SGDLS and CDR2 YYNGEE. CDR3 in DNA: TGTGCCAGCAGCCCTACCGACAGGGGGTACTACGAGCAGTACTTC. Its translation is CASSPTDRGYYEQYF.

On this clone: At one boundary the junction diverges from the germline segment, which might be a read error. The chain carries TRBV5-4 and TRBJ2-3; D is undetermined. The CDR3 is made up of 15 amino acids. Germline V gives CDR1 SGHNT, CDR2 YYREEE (reference sequence). The CDR3 bases are TGTGCCAACAGCCTCCACCCAGGTCGTACAGATACGCAGTATTTT. Amino acids: CANSLHPGRTDTQYF.

This rearrangement joins TRBV5-4 to TRBJ1-1, with D uncertain. V was cut by 3 bases and J by 9 bases, with 3 bases left in between. Per the germline V gene, CDR1 is SGHNT and CDR2 is YYREEE (reference sequence). This CDR3 region has 9 residues. In nucleotides, the CDR3 is TGTGCCAGCAGCTGGCAAGCTTTCTTT. Translated, it gives CASSWQAFF.

The chain employs TRBV7-2 and TRBJ2-5, with 8 positions matching TRBD1. V dropped 4 bases and J dropped 3; count of bases not matched to a gene: 1. Germline CDR1 and CDR2: SGHTA and FQGNSA. The CDR3 runs 13 residues. The CDR3 nucleotides are TGTGCCAGCAGCTCACAGGGGGAAGAGACCCAGTACTTC. This sequence encodes CASSSQGEETQYF.

The V gene is TRBV2, the J gene TRBJ2-1; D might be TRBD2 (6 bases). There are 13 residues in the CDR3. CDR1 and CDR2 (germline): SNHLY, FYNNEI. Trimming took off 7 bases at V and 7 bases at J, with 14 bases between the two ends. The CDR3 spells CASTRDWPNEQFF. The CDR3 coding sequence is TGTGCCAGCACCCGGGACTGGCCTAATGAGCAGTTCTTC.

This clone was observed a few times. The chain couples TRBV7-2 to TRBJ1-4; TRBD1 matches at 7 bases. Germline V CDR1 and CDR2: SGHTA, FQGNSA. With 6 bases clipped from V and 5 bases from J, the junction kept 9 bases outside the gene matches. The CDR3 is 15 residues long. CDR3 in DNA: TGTGCCAGCAGTCGAGGACAGGCCCTAAATGAAAAACTGTTTTTT. Translating it yields CASSRGQALNEKLFF.

This clone was seen a handful of times. This chain joins TRBV7-3 and TRBJ2-2, with a weak D call TRBD1 (6 bases). CDR3 length: 16 amino acids. Per germline, CDR1 SGHTA and CDR2 FQGTGA. Deletions cut 4 bases from V and 0 bases from J, with 12 bases between. CDR3 in DNA: TGTGCCAGCAGCTGGCAGGGGAAAACGAACACCGGGGAGCTGTTTTTT. Translated, it gives CASSWQGKTNTGELFF.

The chain joins TRBV29-1 to TRBJ2-2; tentative D call: TRBD2 (5 bases). Germline V lookup: CDR1 SQVTM, CDR2 ANQGSEA. The germline V and J ends were trimmed by 0 bases and 6 bases, with 11 bases remaining between them. The length of the CDR3 is 14 residues. The CDR3 loop is CSVEDGGRAGELFF. The CDR3 DNA is TGCAGCGTTGAAGACGGTGGGAGAGCCGGGGAGCTGTTTTTT.

The chain combines TRBV5-6 with TRBJ1-2; the D is unclear. Trimming left V 2 bases short and J 4 bases short, with 6 bases between. The CDR3 length is 12 residues. The germline V gene encodes CDR1 SGHDT and CDR2 YYEEEE. CDR3 in amino acids: CASSFSVYGYTF. In nucleotides, the CDR3 is TGTGCCAGCAGCTTTTCGGTCTATGGCTACACCTTC.

The chain employs TRBV6-1 and TRBJ2-3; TRBD2 aligns across 8 bases. V was pared by 9 bases and J by 4 bases, with 3 bases of the junction left unmatched. Germline loops: CDR1 MNHNS, CDR2 SASEGT. This CDR3 comprises 12 residues. The CDR3 protein is CASGLASDTQYF. CDR3 nucleotide sequence: TGTGCCAGTGGACTAGCCTCAGATACGCAGTATTTT.

This clone was counted between two and nine times. The chain carries TRBV28 and TRBJ1-1; 7 bases line up with TRBD1. The CDR3 covers 14 residues. CDR1 MDHEN and CDR2 SYDVKM come from the germline V gene. The junction had 11 bases not matched to a gene; V was cut back by 5 bases and J by 8 bases. CDR3 sequence reads: CASSTGALGGEAFF. The DNA for the CDR3 is TGTGCCAGCAGTACAGGGGCCCTGGGCGGCGAAGCTTTCTTT.

The chain carries TRBV7-2 and TRBJ2-1; TRBD2 matches at 10 bases. Per the germline V gene, CDR1 is SGHTA and CDR2 is FQGNSA. The CDR3 length is 16 residues. Trimming took 5 bases from V and 4 from J; bases not matched to a gene: 8. CDR3 amino acids: CASSGPGTSEYNEQFF. As DNA, the CDR3 is TGTGCCAGCAGCGGACCCGGGACTAGCGAGTACAATGAGCAGTTCTTC.

The sample holds a few counts of this clone. The V call is TRBV13, the J call TRBJ2-1; 7 nucleotides line up with TRBD2. In germline, CDR1 is PRHDT, CDR2 FYEKMQ (reference sequence). The V and J ends lost 3 bases and 7 bases, in that order; junction bases with no gene match: 9. The CDR3 is 15 residues long. The CDR3: CASSLSGTTGNEQFF. The DNA for the CDR3 is TGTGCCAGCAGCTTGAGCGGGACCACGGGTAATGAGCAGTTCTTC.

The rearrangement links TRBV6-5 to TRBJ2-4, with D possibly being TRBD1 (6 bases). V was clipped by 0 bases and J by 6 bases, with 9 bases between them. Germline-derived CDR1 and CDR2 are MNHEY and SVGAGI. The CDR3 contains 14 residues. In DNA, the CDR3 is TGTGCCAGCAGTTACTCGACAGGTGGAAACATTCAGTACTTC. Protein: CASSYSTGGNIQYF.

This clone turned up a few times. One junction end does not reproduce the germline sequence, and a read error may be involved. The rearrangement links TRBV19 to TRBJ2-5; 9 bases agree with TRBD1. Per germline, CDR1 LNHDA and CDR2 SQIVND (reference sequence). The CDR3 contains 16 residues. The CDR3 is CASSDPGQGVKEAQYF. CDR3 DNA sequence: TGTGCCAGTAGTGATCCGGGACAGGGAGTCAAAGAGGCCCAGTACTTC.

This clone occurred a few times. This chain connects TRBV29-1 to TRBJ1-2; TRBD1 might be the D (6 bases). The germline gives CDR1 SQVTM, CDR2 ANQGSEA. Trimming left V 4 bases short and J 3 bases short, with 12 bases between. The CDR3 loop spans 13 amino acids. The CDR3 loop reads CSVAGQGYYGYTF. CDR3 DNA: TGCAGCGTTGCCGGGCAGGGGTACTATGGCTACACCTTC. Full variable domain (outside the CDR3, taken from reference TRBV29-1 and TRBJ1-2): SAVISQKPSRDICQRGTSLTIQCQVDSQVTMMFWYRQQPGQSLTLIATANQGSEATYESGFVIDKFPISRPNLTFSTLTVSNMSPEDSSIYLCSVAGQGYYGYTFGSGTRLTVV.

This clone was seen a handful of times. The chain recombines TRBV7-2 with TRBJ2-3, with 10 bases that match TRBD1. V shed 6 bases, J shed 1 base, and the junction held 7 bases outside the gene matches. CDR1 and CDR2 from the germline V gene are SGHTA and FQGNSA. The CDR3 is 16 amino acids. This chain's CDR3 is CASRDRGRRGTDTQYF. The DNA of the CDR3 is TGTGCCAGCAGAGACAGGGGGCGCAGAGGCACAGATACGCAGTATTTT.

This clone was recorded a few times. The gene calls are TRBV5-1 and TRBJ2-5, with 11 positions matching TRBD2. After removal of 2 bases from V and 4 bases from J, the junction contained 4 bases not matched to a gene. The CDR3 is made up of 15 amino acids. Germline V gene sequence: CDR1 SGHRS, CDR2 YFSETQ. This CDR3 reads CASSFLAGGVETQYF. Here the CDR3 DNA reads TGCGCCAGCAGCTTTCTAGCGGGAGGTGTAGAGACCCAGTACTTC.

With regard to this clone: This specimen includes other DNA sequences encoding the same CDR3. The rearrangement uses TRBV5-1 and TRBJ2-3, with D maybe TRBD2 (6 bases). The CDR3 covers 14 residues. Germline V gene sequence: CDR1 SGHRS, CDR2 YFSETQ. Trimming removed 0 bases at V and 3 bases at J, with 8 bases between. CDR3: CASSLALATDTQYF. The CDR3 DNA is TGCGCCAGCAGCTTGGCTCTAGCGACAGATACGCAGTATTTT.

This clone was counted a few times. This sequence joins TRBV7-2 and TRBJ2-7, with TRBD2 identical over 7 bases. Germline trimming cut 6 bases from V and 1 base from J; bases unmatched to any gene: 3. Germline loops: CDR1 SGHTA, CDR2 FQGNSA. The CDR3 is 13 amino acids. CDR3 nucleotides: TGTGCCAGCAGGGGGCGGGAGTCCTACGAGCAGTACTTC. Translation: CASRGRESYEQYF.

This clone has only a few counts. The V and J genes are TRBV7-2 and TRBJ1-1; 8 nucleotides agree with TRBD1. The CDR3 length is 13 residues. CDR1 and CDR2 from the germline V gene are SGHTA and FQGNSA. With V trimmed by 11 bases and J by 8 bases, 13 bases remained unmatched. The CDR3 nucleotides are TGTGCCGGTAGAGGGACAGGCGCCTTCGAAGCTTTCTTT. Protein: CAGRGTGAFEAFF.

The J gene is TRBJ2-1, the V gene TRBV19, with 14 bases aligning to TRBD2. Germline V gene sequence: CDR1 LNHDA, CDR2 SQIVND (reference sequence). The CDR3 spans 17 residues. J lost 9 bases, V lost 1 base, and 8 bases had no gene match. The CDR3, as DNA: TGTGCCAGTAGTATAGCTGGGACTAGCGGGAGTGATTTTGAGCAGTTCTTC. This gives the protein CASSIAGTSGSDFEQFF.

The chain combines TRBV7-8 with TRBJ2-3; D gene uncertain. The CDR3 contains 14 residues. Trimming stripped 0 bases from V and 4 bases from J, with 8 bases between. Germline-derived CDR1 and CDR2 are SGHVS and FQNEAQ. The CDR3 sequence: CASSLAVTADTQYF. The CDR3 DNA sequence: TGTGCCAGCAGCTTAGCGGTCACTGCAGATACGCAGTATTTT.

The J gene is TRBJ2-1, the V gene TRBV29-1; 13 bases agree with TRBD2. CDR1 is SQVTM, CDR2 ANQGSEA, per germline. This CDR3 has 14 residues. Trimming removed 5 bases from V and 7 bases from J; junction bases left unmatched: 5. CDR3 DNA sequence: TGCAGCGTTACGAAGGGACTAGCGGGGAATGAGCAGTTCTTC. This gives the protein CSVTKGLAGNEQFF.

This clone was observed a few times. This chain's CDR3 is CASSLADRGSEQYF. The CDR3, as DNA: TGTGCCAGCAGTTTAGCGGACAGGGGTTCAGAGCAGTACTTC. The V and J genes are TRBV27 and TRBJ2-7; TRBD1 agrees at 9 bases. In germline, CDR1 is MNHEY, CDR2 SMNVEV (reference sequence). J gave up 7 bases and V 2 bases, and 6 bases lay outside the gene matches. The CDR3 runs 14 residues.